The sequence of this T cell receptor (beta chain) was determined in a study of T cells in Graves' hyperthyroidism and ophthalmopathy. Study-level findings and limits: Most clonotypes expanded in thyroid above 0.001 were likewise present in blood. From stable hyperthyroidism, ophthalmopathy was separated by a 13 V-J model.

CDR1 MNHEY and CDR2 SVGAGI come from the germline V gene. This CDR3 has 16 residues. The V end was cut by 0 bases, the J end by 0 bases, with 8 bases between. In this sample, this clonotype turned up a few times. No antigen is known for it. The CDR3 regions of TCR beta were amplified from RNA transcripts. With the HTBI primer set, the TCR CDR3 went through a first round of RT-PCR. TCRdb fed the multiplex PCR reads into MiXCR, producing one record per CDR3 protein. The sample records approximately 200,000 distinct CDR3 sequences, about 17% being singletons. This receptor was taken from a man in his forties with Graves' hyperthyroidism. The sequencing sample was made of blood. The J gene is TRBJ2-2, the V gene TRBV6-5; D unresolved. The CDR3 region is CASSYSSQPNTGELFF. CDR3 in DNA: TGTGCCAGCAGTTACTCTTCGCAGCCGAACACCGGGGAGCTGTTTTTT.